This T cell receptor beta chain came from a study of beta chain features in type 1 diabetes. Across the study: Similarity in age, gender and cell yields was seen between patients and healthy donors. The study, taken as a whole, reports: Patients with Type 1 diabetes showed moderately but significantly shorter TCRB CDR3s in all four CD4+ subsets. Possible PCR preference for shorter templates applied equally to patients and controls.

Reverse transcribing all isolated RNA meant expressed TCRB transcripts were sequenced. Data came from immunoSEQ multiplex PCR; TCRdb stores just in-frame clones and leaves some out. In the table there are 200,000 to 250,000 clones, around an eighth of which are singletons. The CDR3 has 14 residues. The trim removed 5 bases at V and 10 bases at J, leaving 7 bases unmatched. Germline-derived CDR1 and CDR2 are SGHTA and FQGNSA. The sample holds a few counts of this clone. Antigen: not known. The TCR originated in a woman aged 40 to 55 in good health. The chain recombines TRBV7-2 with TRBJ1-6; 8 bases line up with TRBD1. The specimen was naive CD4+ T cells from blood. The CDR3 DNA sequence: TGTGCCAGCAGCCCCCCCGCAGGGGGCTCACCCCTCCACTTT. Translating gives CASSPPAGGSPLHF.